This is a list of T cell receptor beta chains from one sample in a study of T cell responses to AZD1222 COVID-19 vaccine. TCRdb keeps only in-frame clones here, not all; method: immunoSEQ multiplex PCR. This sample carries 95,000 to 150,000 clones, approximately 90% of them seen once, and the ten largest clones take about 5%. The source was peripheral blood, collected on day 0 of AZD1222 vaccination. Source of these receptors: an adult in good health. Each CDR3 is given with its conserved first and last residue. A D gene is named only where the DNA matches it firmly. Size is omitted from some rows. Given values are once, few, many or a class for expanded clones.

V: TRBV19
size: -
D: TRBD1
J: TRBJ1-5
DNA: TGTGCCAGCCACCGGGACAGCTTGAATCAGCCCCAGCATTTT
CDR3: CASHRDSLNQPQHF

V: TRBV10-3
size: -
D: -
J: TRBJ1-5
DNA: TGTGCCGGTCGGGGGACGGGCAATCAGCCCCAGCATTTT
CDR3: CAGRGTGNQPQHF

V: TRBV6-1
size: once
D: -
J: TRBJ1-2
DNA: TGTGCCAGCAGTGAAAGAGCGAACGGCTTCTATGGCTACACCTTC
CDR3: CASSERANGFYGYTF

V: TRBV7-9
size: -
D: TRBD2
J: TRBJ2-5
DNA: TGTGCCAGCAGCCGAGGACTAGCGGGAGAAGAGACCCAGTACTTC
CDR3: CASSRGLAGEETQYF

V: TRBV5-5
size: -
D: -
J: TRBJ2-7
DNA: TGTGCCAGCAGCTTCGTAACGGGTTACGCCTACGAGCAGTACTTC
CDR3: CASSFVTGYAYEQYF

V: TRBV27
size: -
D: TRBD1
J: TRBJ2-3
DNA: TGTGCCAGCGGCTTATATTCCGGGACAGCCACAGATACGCAGTATTTT
CDR3: CASGLYSGTATDTQYF

V: TRBV14
size: -
D: -
J: TRBJ2-5
DNA: TGTGCCAGCAGCCAAGATCGGGTCCCGTGGACCCAGTACTTC
CDR3: CASSQDRVPWTQYF

V: TRBV5-1
size: -
D: -
J: TRBJ1-3
DNA: TGCGCCAGCAGCCCCGTCGTGAGCTCTGGAAACACCATATATTTT
CDR3: CASSPVVSSGNTIYF

V: TRBV10-3
size: -
D: TRBD1
J: TRBJ2-2
DNA: TGTGCCATCAGTGAGTCCGACAGGGGCATTAACACCGGGGAGCTGTTTTTT
CDR3: CAISESDRGINTGELFF

V: TRBV9
size: many
D: TRBD1
J: TRBJ1-2
DNA: TGTGCCAGCAGCGTGCCCGGGACAGGGGGCGCCTATGGCTACACCTTC
CDR3: CASSVPGTGGAYGYTF

V: TRBV18
size: -
D: TRBD2
J: TRBJ2-1
DNA: TGTGCCAGCTCACCGAGGACTAGCGGGGGGTACAATGAGCAGTTCTTC
CDR3: CASSPRTSGGYNEQFF

V: TRBV21-1
size: -
D: -
J: TRBJ2-5
DNA: TGTGCCAGCAGCCAAGGACATCTTGGCCAAGAGACCCAGTACTTC
CDR3: CASSQGHLGQETQYF

V: TRBV7-9
size: -
D: -
J: TRBJ1-2
DNA: TGTGCCAGCACCCTTGATCAGGGGCCTAACTATGGCTACACCTTC
CDR3: CASTLDQGPNYGYTF

V: TRBV2
size: -
D: -
J: TRBJ1-4
DNA: TGTGCCAGCCGGGCAATCGAAAAACTGTTTTTT
CDR3: CASRAIEKLFF

V: TRBV5-6
size: -
D: -
J: TRBJ1-5
DNA: TGTGCCAGCAGCTTGGGTGGACGGGGAGGTAGTCAGCCCCAGCATTTT
CDR3: CASSLGGRGGSQPQHF

V: TRBV4-3
size: -
D: TRBD2
J: TRBJ2-3
DNA: TGCGCCAGCAGCACCGCGCCGCCTAGCGGGGGGGCATCAGATACGCAGTATTTT
CDR3: CASSTAPPSGGASDTQYF

V: TRBV19
size: -
D: -
J: TRBJ1-2
DNA: TGTGCCAGTAGTACCAAACCCCTATTTACCGGGGAGGTGGACTATGGCTACACCTTC
CDR3: CASSTKPLFTGEVDYGYTF

V: TRBV6-1
size: -
D: -
J: TRBJ1-5
DNA: TGTGCCAGCAGGGAAACGGGGTCTCATTTACGGGGACAGCCCCAGCATTTT
CDR3: CASRETGSHLRGQPQHF

V: TRBV6-2/TRBV6-3
size: -
D: TRBD1
J: TRBJ1-5
DNA: TGTGCCAGCAGTTCCCCGACAGGGCCCGGTAGCAATCAGCCCCAGCATTTT
CDR3: CASSSPTGPGSNQPQHF

V: TRBV27
size: -
D: -
J: TRBJ1-1
DNA: TGTGCCAGCAGTTTCCAGGACAACTTAGTTCCTGAAGCTTTCTTT
CDR3: CASSFQDNLVPEAFF

V: TRBV6-6
size: -
D: -
J: TRBJ1-5
DNA: TGTGCCAGCAGTTACTCGTGGGCTAGCAATCAGCCCCAGCATTTT
CDR3: CASSYSWASNQPQHF

V: TRBV25-1
size: -
D: -
J: TRBJ2-3
DNA: TGTGCCAGCACCATCCTCGGAACAGATACGCAGTATTTT
CDR3: CASTILGTDTQYF

V: TRBV6-2/TRBV6-3
size: -
D: -
J: TRBJ2-7
DNA: TGTGCCAGCAGTTACATTGGCGAGCAGTACTTC
CDR3: CASSYIGEQYF

V: TRBV28
size: -
D: TRBD1
J: TRBJ1-1
DNA: TGTGCCAGCAGTCTCACTCAGGGGGCCGCCTCTCCTTTCTTT
CDR3: CASSLTQGAASPFF

V: TRBV6-5
size: once
D: TRBD1
J: TRBJ2-5
DNA: TGTGCCAGCAGTAGTCGGACAGGGGGAGAGACCCAGTACTTC
CDR3: CASSSRTGGETQYF

V: TRBV2
size: -
D: TRBD2
J: TRBJ2-3
DNA: TGTGCCAGCAGTAGTGCTAGCGGGGGGACCCGCACAGATACGCAGTATTTT
CDR3: CASSSASGGTRTDTQYF

V: TRBV4-2
size: -
D: TRBD2
J: TRBJ2-7
DNA: TGTGCCAGCAGCCGACACCGGACTAGCGGGGAGGACGAGCAGTACTTC
CDR3: CASSRHRTSGEDEQYF

V: TRBV3-1/TRBV3-2
size: -
D: -
J: TRBJ1-1
DNA: TGTGCCAGCAGCCGGGCAGGAGCTGAAGCTTTCTTT
CDR3: CASSRAGAEAFF

V: TRBV6-5
size: -
D: -
J: TRBJ2-7
DNA: TGTGCCGCACACAGCCGAGGGGATCGCGAGCAGTACTTC
CDR3: CAAHSRGDREQYF

V: TRBV7-2
size: -
D: -
J: TRBJ2-2
DNA: TGTGCCAGCAGCTTATACACCACCGGGGAGCTGTTTTTT
CDR3: CASSLYTTGELFF

V: TRBV4-2
size: -
D: -
J: TRBJ1-3
DNA: TGTGCCAGCAGCCAAGACAGGTTAGCCTCTGGAAACACCATATATTTT
CDR3: CASSQDRLASGNTIYF

V: TRBV12-5
size: -
D: -
J: TRBJ1-3
DNA: TGTGCTAGTGGTTGGGATTACAGGGCCATCTCTGGAAACACCATATATTTT
CDR3: CASGWDYRAISGNTIYF

V: TRBV14
size: once
D: -
J: TRBJ1-2
DNA: TGTGCCAGCAGCCAAGCCGGGGTCGGCTACACCTTC
CDR3: CASSQAGVGYTF

V: TRBV14
size: -
D: -
J: TRBJ2-2
DNA: TGTGCCAGCAGCCATAAGAGGGGGGTTCGGAGCTGGACCGGGGAGCTGTTTTTT
CDR3: CASSHKRGVRSWTGELFF

V: TRBV19
size: -
D: TRBD1
J: TRBJ1-5
DNA: TGTGCCAGTAGTATCTCCCCAGCCCGGACAGGGCACGGCAATCAGCCCCAGCATTTT
CDR3: CASSISPARTGHGNQPQHF

V: TRBV2
size: -
D: TRBD1
J: TRBJ1-2
DNA: TGTGCCAGCAGTCCGGGACAGGGAGGTCTTCACTATGGCTACACCTTC
CDR3: CASSPGQGGLHYGYTF

V: TRBV29-1
size: -
D: -
J: TRBJ1-1
DNA: TGCAGCGTCATTATGAACACTGAAGCTTTCTTT
CDR3: CSVIMNTEAFF

V: TRBV4-3
size: -
D: TRBD1
J: TRBJ2-6
DNA: TGCGCCAGCAGGCAATGGCACCTCCGTGACAGGGAAGATTCTGGGGCCAACGTCCTGACTTTC
CDR3: CASRQWHLRDREDSGANVLTF

V: TRBV19
size: -
D: -
J: TRBJ1-2
DNA: TGTGCCAGTAGTACCGAGACACTAAACTATGGCTACACCTTC
CDR3: CASSTETLNYGYTF

V: TRBV7-2
size: -
D: TRBD1
J: TRBJ1-3
DNA: TGTGCCAGCAGCCCCACGGACAGGGCCTCCGGAAACACCATATATTTT
CDR3: CASSPTDRASGNTIYF

V: TRBV18
size: -
D: -
J: TRBJ2-3
DNA: TGTGCCAGCTCCTATCTCTTTGGACCTATAATTCCCACAACTAGCACAGATACGCAGTATTTT
CDR3: CASSYLFGPIIPTTSTDTQYF

V: TRBV3-1/TRBV3-2
size: -
D: TRBD1
J: TRBJ2-2
DNA: TGTGCCAGCAGCCAAGGCCCCAGACAGGGCCCGAACACCGGGGAGCTGTTTTTT
CDR3: CASSQGPRQGPNTGELFF

V: TRBV5-4
size: -
D: -
J: TRBJ1-6
DNA: TGTGCCAGCACGAGCGGGAGGGCACAATCACCCCTCCACTTT
CDR3: CASTSGRAQSPLHF

V: TRBV7-9
size: -
D: -
J: TRBJ1-1
DNA: TGTGCCAGCAGCTCCCTCGCGGGCACTGAAGCTTTCTTT
CDR3: CASSSLAGTEAFF

V: TRBV7-2
size: -
D: -
J: TRBJ1-2
DNA: TGTGCCAGCAGCTTAGGGGTGGCAGGGAGGTATGGCTACACCTTC
CDR3: CASSLGVAGRYGYTF